This TCR beta chain came from a study of regulatory T cells in long-lasting Graves disease. Notes on the study in general: Relative to new patients (roughly 970), persistent patients exhibited greater sharing of public clonotypes (approximately 2,500). There was favoring of TRBV28, TRBJ1-2 and TRBJ2-5 in persistent disease. A limited number of samples was an acknowledged limitation.

CDR3-region Arm-PCR and iRepertoire HTBI primers produced the TCR beta libraries. TCRdb independently ran MiXCR on the multiplex PCR reads; one entry per CDR3 protein. The data show under 300,000 distinct CDR3 sequences, around 21% seen once. As to this clonotype: The antigen remains undetermined.

The germline V gene has CDR1 SGHDT and CDR2 YYEEEE. The CDR3 sequence is 15 residues long. J lost 5 bases, V lost 6 bases, and 11 bases had no gene match. Time point denoted: newly diagnosed GD, antithyroid drugs for less than 3 months. Generation of the TCR library employed RNA extracted from PBMCs. Tubes containing EDTA received nine milliliters of drawn peripheral blood. Specimen: peripheral blood mononuclear cells (PBMCs), collected at new diagnosis, from a patient treated with antithyroid drugs. The sequence derives from a female donor with Graves disease. The rearrangement uses TRBV5-6 and TRBJ1-2, with 9 bases matching TRBD1. The CDR3 DNA is TGTGCCAGCAAAACCCGACAGGGGGTTGGGTATGGCTACACCTTC. This codes for CASKTRQGVGYGYTF.